One sample yielded the 18 T cell receptor beta chains listed below, sequenced in a study of regulatory T cells in long-lasting Graves disease (dated by TCRdb to 2020 to 2022). For both TCR sequencing and RNA sequencing, RNA was extracted from PBMCs using TRIzol. The raw public data were reprocessed by TCRdb itself: fastp quality trimming at Q25, MiXCR clonotype calling, in-frame beta chains only. Each record represents a unique CDR3 protein, reported with the most common genes and DNA among its rows. The sample yields under 1,500 distinct CDR3 sequences; around three quarters were counted once. The ten largest clones capture around 10% of the sample. The sample here was peripheral blood mononuclear cells (PBMCs), taken with antithyroid drug treatment, in newly diagnosed or persistent Graves disease (not recorded which). These receptors came from a woman aged 30 to 39 with Graves disease. Donor details come from another sample of the same person, matched by shared clones.

This clonotype came up a few times. This chain uses TRBV5-6 with TRBJ1-1, with unresolved D. This CDR3 has 13 amino acids. V lost 7 bases to trimming and J lost 4 bases, with 14 bases between them. Germline CDR1 is SGHDT and CDR2 is YYEEEE. CDR3 sequence: CASGGEDGTEAFF. CDR3 nucleotide sequence: TGTGCCAGCGGAGGTGAGGATGGCACTGAAGCTTTCTTT.

This clonotype was seen a few times. The rearrangement links TRBV30 to TRBJ2-3, with 12 bases matching TRBD2. J was trimmed by 6 bases and V by 2 bases; bases with no gene match: 6. Germline-derived CDR1 and CDR2 are GTSNPN and SVGIG (reference sequence). CDR3 length equals 15 residues. CDR3 in amino acids: CAWSRASGRVDTQYF. The CDR3 DNA sequence: TGTGCCTGGAGTCGGGCTAGCGGGAGGGTTGATACGCAGTATTTT.

CDR3 region: CASSRGGTEQFF. DNA of the CDR3: TGTGCCAGCAGCCGGGGAGGCACTGAGCAGTTCTTC. The gene calls are TRBV11-1 and TRBJ2-1; TRBD2 might be the D (6 bases). The CDR3 runs 12 residues. Germline V gene lookup returns CDR1 SGHAT and CDR2 FQDESV (reference sequence). The ends were cut back, 5 bases at V and 9 bases at J, with 11 bases in the middle.

This rearrangement joins TRBV11-2 to TRBJ1-5; tentatively, D is TRBD1 (5 bases). Germline loops: CDR1 SGHAT, CDR2 FQNNGV. V lost 5 bases and J lost 7, with 9 bases in between. The CDR3 has 12 amino acids. The CDR3 region is CASSPRGQPQHF. In DNA form, the CDR3 reads TGTGCCAGCAGCCCCCGGGGGCAGCCCCAGCATTTT.

The chain carries TRBV30 and TRBJ1-4, with no clear D. Germline values: CDR1 GTSNPN, CDR2 SVGIG (reference sequence). The V and J ends lost 4 bases and 10 bases respectively, with 10 bases between them. The CDR3 consists of 11 residues. The CDR3 DNA is TGTGCCTGGACGCGGACTGGAAAACTGTTTTTT. This gives the protein CAWTRTGKLFF.

The chain joins TRBV18 to TRBJ2-7; 7 bases fit TRBD1. Unmatched junction bases numbered 7, after V lost 4 bases and J lost 4 bases. The CDR3 contains 14 residues. Germline values: CDR1 KGHSH, CDR2 LQKENI. CDR3 region: CASSQSRDSYEQYF. CDR3 nucleotide sequence: TGTGCCAGCTCACAGTCCCGGGACAGTTACGAGCAGTACTTC.

The chain employs TRBV7-9 and TRBJ2-3; TRBD1 might be the D (6 bases). Germline V gene sequence: CDR1 SEHNR, CDR2 FQNEAQ (reference sequence). The ends were cut back, 3 bases at V and 4 bases at J, with 11 bases in the middle. The CDR3 runs 14 residues. The CDR3 coding sequence is TGTGCCAGCAGCTTCACAGGGTTGGCAGATACGCAGTATTTT. This sequence encodes CASSFTGLADTQYF.

The chain has TRBV5-5 and TRBJ1-2; D may be TRBD1 (5 bases). This CDR3 spans 13 amino acids. Germline V gene sequence: CDR1 SGHKS, CDR2 YYEKEE (reference sequence). V was shortened by 0 bases and J by 6 bases, with 9 bases between the two germline ends. CDR3 DNA sequence: TGTGCCAGCAGCTTGGTCGGGACTCATGGCTACACCTTC. This codes for CASSLVGTHGYTF.

This clonotype appeared once. The V call is TRBV5-6, the J call TRBJ1-2, with a weak D call TRBD1 (5 bases). V was pared by 4 bases and J by 3 bases, with 10 bases between. CDR1 is SGHDT and CDR2 is YYEEEE in the germline V gene. The CDR3 extends over 13 amino acids. The CDR3 reads CASSIDSYYGYTF. The CDR3 DNA follows: TGTGCCAGCAGCATTGACAGCTACTATGGCTACACCTTC.

The chain has TRBV29-1 and TRBJ1-5; D not resolved. Germline V gene lookup returns CDR1 SQVTM and CDR2 ANQGSEA. V lost 3 bases, J lost 7 bases, and 13 bases lay in between. The CDR3 runs 13 residues. Here the CDR3 reads CSVEGQVGQPQHF. The DNA of the CDR3 is TGCAGCGTTGAGGGTCAGGTCGGCCAGCCCCAGCATTTT.

The chain has TRBV19 and TRBJ1-2; D is undetermined. CDR1 LNHDA and CDR2 SQIVND come from the germline V gene (reference sequence). Trimming stripped 5 bases from V and 4 bases from J, with 14 bases between. The CDR3 is 14 amino acids. CDR3 region: CASSPGRNSYGYTF. CDR3 nucleotide sequence: TGTGCCAGTAGTCCCGGCAGGAACAGCTATGGCTACACCTTC.

This chain's CDR3 is CATRIRRQDDEAFF. The CDR3 DNA follows: TGTGCCACCAGGATCAGGAGGCAGGATGATGAAGCTTTCTTT. The V call is TRBV24-1, the J call TRBJ1-1; unclear D gene. V was cut by 7 bases and J by 7 bases, with 18 bases left in between. The germline gives CDR1 KGHDR, CDR2 SFDVKD. This CDR3 contains 14 residues.

V usage is TRBV9 and J usage is TRBJ2-1; D is unclear. Trimming pared 7 bases from V and 2 bases from J, leaving 7 bases between. CDR1 SGDLS and CDR2 YYNGEE come from the germline V gene. CDR3 length: 12 amino acids. The CDR3 bases are TGTGCCAGCGGTAGGACCTACAATGAGCAGTTCTTC. Amino acid sequence: CASGRTYNEQFF.

The gene calls are TRBV27 and TRBJ2-1; 10 bases agree with TRBD1. The CDR3 spans 17 residues. Per the germline V gene, CDR1 is MNHEY and CDR2 is SMNVEV (reference sequence). The ends lost 0 bases at V and 2 bases at J; junction bases unmatched: 4. In DNA, the CDR3 is TGTGCCAGCAGTTTATCTGCGACAGGGGGCCCCTACAATGAGCAGTTCTTC. This sequence encodes CASSLSATGGPYNEQFF.

The CDR3 reads CASSYFQGADEQYF. The DNA of the CDR3 is TGTGCCAGCAGTTACTTTCAGGGGGCCGACGAGCAGTACTTC. The rearrangement uses TRBV6-5 and TRBJ2-7, with TRBD1 matching over 8 bases. CDR1 is MNHEY, CDR2 SVGAGI, per germline. The V segment lost 1 base and the J segment 5 bases; nucleotides outside the gene matches: 4. This CDR3 is 14 amino acids long.

The CDR3 DNA sequence: TGTGCCAGCAGTTTAAGCCAGGGGATACAGCCCCAGCATTTT. As protein: CASSLSQGIQPQHF. This chain connects TRBV12-3 or TRBV12-4 to TRBJ1-5, with D tentatively TRBD1 (6 bases). V lost 2 bases to trimming and J lost 7 bases, with 12 bases between them. CDR3 length: 14 amino acids.

The chain joins TRBV20-1 to TRBJ2-7, with a tentative D call TRBD1 (6 bases). The CDR3 is 13 amino acids. Germline V gene data show CDR1 as DFQATT and CDR2 as SNEGSKA (reference sequence). Trimming left V 3 bases short and J 1 base short, with 10 bases between. The chain's CDR3 is CSASTGKSYEQYF. The DNA for the CDR3 is TGCAGTGCTAGTACAGGGAAGTCCTACGAGCAGTACTTC.

V is TRBV3-1 and J is TRBJ2-5; maybe TRBD1 (5 bases). CDR1 and CDR2 (germline): LGHDT, YNNKEL (reference sequence). CDR3 length equals 14 residues. V lost 3 bases to trimming and J lost 2 bases, with 10 bases between them. The CDR3 reads CASSHWQGQETQYF. CDR3 DNA: TGTGCCAGCAGCCACTGGCAGGGTCAAGAGACCCAGTACTTC.